This TCR beta chain was observed in a study of tumor T cells in aggressive B-cell lymphoma. Germline V gene lookup returns CDR1 MGHRA and CDR2 YSYEKL. The CDR3 spans 16 residues. Germline trimming cut 4 bases from V and 2 bases from J; bases unmatched to any gene: 8. The table came from immunoSEQ multiplex PCR; TCRdb's copy has only in-frame clones and leaves some out. The repertoire holds 800 or so clones, with roughly 90% as singletons. Sequenced: tumor tissue. This sequence originates from an adult with diffuse large B cell lymphoma. J is TRBJ1-5 and V is TRBV4-1, with 7 bases fitting TRBD1. CDR3 residues: CASSLGGGEGNQPQHF. The CDR3 nucleotides are TGCGCCAGCAGCCTTGGAGGGGGCGAGGGCAATCAGCCCCAGCATTTT.